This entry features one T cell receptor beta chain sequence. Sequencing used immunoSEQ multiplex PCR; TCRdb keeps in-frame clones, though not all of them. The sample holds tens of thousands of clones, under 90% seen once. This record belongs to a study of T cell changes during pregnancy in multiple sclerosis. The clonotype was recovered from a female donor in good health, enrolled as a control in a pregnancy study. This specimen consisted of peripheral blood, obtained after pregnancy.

CDR3 amino acids: CSVEERGSYEQYF. As DNA, the CDR3 is TGCAGCGTTGAGGAGCGGGGCTCCTACGAGCAGTACTTC. The chain employs TRBV29-1 and TRBJ2-7; the match to TRBD2 covers 7 bases. The CDR3 spans 13 residues. V dropped 3 bases and J dropped 0; count of bases not matched to a gene: 2. Per germline, CDR1 SQVTM and CDR2 ANQGSEA.